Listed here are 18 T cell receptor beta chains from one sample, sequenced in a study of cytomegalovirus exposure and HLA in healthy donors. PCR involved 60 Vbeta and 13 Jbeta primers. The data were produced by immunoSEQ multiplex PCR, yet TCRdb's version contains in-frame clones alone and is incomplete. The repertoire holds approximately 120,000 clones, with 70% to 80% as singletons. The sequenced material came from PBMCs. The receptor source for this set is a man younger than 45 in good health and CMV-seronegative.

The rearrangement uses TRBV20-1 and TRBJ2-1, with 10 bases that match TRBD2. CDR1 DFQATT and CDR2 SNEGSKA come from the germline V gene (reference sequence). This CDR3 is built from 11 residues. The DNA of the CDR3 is TGCAGCAAGCGGGAGGGCCTTCGGGAGTTCTTC. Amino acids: CSKREGLREFF.

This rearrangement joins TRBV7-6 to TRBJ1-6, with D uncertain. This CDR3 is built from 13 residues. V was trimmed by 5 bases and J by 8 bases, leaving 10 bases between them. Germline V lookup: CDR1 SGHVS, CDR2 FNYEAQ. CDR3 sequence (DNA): TGTGCCAGCAGCCCGCTACCTGATTCACCCCTCCACTTT. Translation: CASSPLPDSPLHF.

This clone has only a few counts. Written as DNA, the CDR3 is TGTGCCAGCAGCGTAGGTGGGCTTTTAAAAGGAAACACCATATATTTT. Translation: CASSVGGLLKGNTIYF. V usage is TRBV9 and J usage is TRBJ1-3; D remains ambiguous. There are 16 residues in the CDR3. Germline V gene lookup returns CDR1 SGDLS and CDR2 YYNGEE. With 0 bases removed from V and 4 bases from J, the gap between germline ends came to 14 bases.

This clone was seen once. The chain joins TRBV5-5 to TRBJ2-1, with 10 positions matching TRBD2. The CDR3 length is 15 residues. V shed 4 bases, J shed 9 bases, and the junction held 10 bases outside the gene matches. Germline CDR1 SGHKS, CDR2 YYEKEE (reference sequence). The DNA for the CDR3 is TGTGCCAGCAGCCTACTAGCGGGGAGCCGCGGTGAGCAGTTCTTC. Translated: CASSLLAGSRGEQFF. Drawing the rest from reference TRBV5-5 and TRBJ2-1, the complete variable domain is DAGVTQSPTHLIKTRGQQVTLRCSPISGHKSVSWYQQVLGQGPQFIFQYYEKEERGRGNFPDRFSARQFPNYSSELNVNALLLGDSALYLCASSLLAGSRGEQFFGPGTRLTVL.

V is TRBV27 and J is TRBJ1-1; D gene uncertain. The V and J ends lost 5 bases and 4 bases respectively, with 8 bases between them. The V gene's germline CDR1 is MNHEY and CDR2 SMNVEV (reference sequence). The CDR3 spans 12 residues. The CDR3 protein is CASSIGGTEAFF. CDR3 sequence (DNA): TGTGCCAGCAGTATCGGAGGCACTGAAGCTTTCTTT.

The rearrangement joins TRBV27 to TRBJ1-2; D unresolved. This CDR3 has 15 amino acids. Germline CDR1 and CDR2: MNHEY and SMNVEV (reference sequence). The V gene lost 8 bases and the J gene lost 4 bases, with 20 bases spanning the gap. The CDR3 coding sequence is TGTGCCAGCCTGAACCGACAAGAAGCCTTCTATGGCTACACCTTC. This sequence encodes CASLNRQEAFYGYTF.

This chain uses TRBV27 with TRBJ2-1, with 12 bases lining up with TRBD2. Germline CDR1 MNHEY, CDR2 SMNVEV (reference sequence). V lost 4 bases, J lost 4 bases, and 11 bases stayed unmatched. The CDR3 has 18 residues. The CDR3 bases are TGTGCCAGCAGTTCTGGTCTAGCGGGAGGGCCGATTTACAATGAGCAGTTCTTC. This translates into CASSSGLAGGPIYNEQFF.

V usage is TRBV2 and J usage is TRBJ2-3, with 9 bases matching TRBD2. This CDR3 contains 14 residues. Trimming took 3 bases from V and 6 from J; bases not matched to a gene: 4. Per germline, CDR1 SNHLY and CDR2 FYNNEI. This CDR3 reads CASSEDSGSDTQYF. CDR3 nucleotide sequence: TGTGCCAGCAGTGAGGATAGCGGGAGTGATACGCAGTATTTT.

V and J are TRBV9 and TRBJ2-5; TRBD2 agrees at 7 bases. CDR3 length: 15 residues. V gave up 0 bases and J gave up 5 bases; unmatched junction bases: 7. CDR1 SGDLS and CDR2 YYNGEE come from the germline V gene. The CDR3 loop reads CASSVGGSAPETQYF. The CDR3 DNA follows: TGTGCCAGCAGCGTAGGCGGGAGCGCCCCGGAGACCCAGTACTTC.

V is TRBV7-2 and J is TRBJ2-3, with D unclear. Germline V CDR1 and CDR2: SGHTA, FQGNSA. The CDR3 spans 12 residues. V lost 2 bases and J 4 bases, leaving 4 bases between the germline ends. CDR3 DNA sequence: TGTGCCAGCAGCTTAATCGCAGATACGCAGTATTTT. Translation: CASSLIADTQYF.

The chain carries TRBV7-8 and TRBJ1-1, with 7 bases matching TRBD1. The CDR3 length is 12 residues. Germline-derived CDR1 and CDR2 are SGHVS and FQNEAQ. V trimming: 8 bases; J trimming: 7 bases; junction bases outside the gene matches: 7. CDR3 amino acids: CASGGQEDEAFF. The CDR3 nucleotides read TGTGCCAGCGGCGGACAGGAGGATGAAGCTTTCTTT.

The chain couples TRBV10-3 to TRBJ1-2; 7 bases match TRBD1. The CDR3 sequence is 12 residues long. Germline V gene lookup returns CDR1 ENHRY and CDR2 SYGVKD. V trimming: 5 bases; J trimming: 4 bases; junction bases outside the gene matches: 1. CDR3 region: CAISRDSYGYTF. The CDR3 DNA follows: TGTGCCATCAGTCGGGACAGCTATGGCTACACCTTC.

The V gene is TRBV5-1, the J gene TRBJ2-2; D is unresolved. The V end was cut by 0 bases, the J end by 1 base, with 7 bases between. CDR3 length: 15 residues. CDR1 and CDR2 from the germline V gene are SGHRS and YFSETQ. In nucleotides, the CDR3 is TGCGCCAGCAGCTTGGCCGGTGGGAACACCGGGGAGCTGTTTTTT. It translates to CASSLAGGNTGELFF. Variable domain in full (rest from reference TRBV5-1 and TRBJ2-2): KAGVTQTPRYLIKTRGQQVTLSCSPISGHRSVSWYQQTPGQGLQFLFEYFSETQRNKGNFPGRFSGRQFSNSRSEMNVSTLELGDSALYLCASSLAGGNTGELFFGEGSRLTVL.

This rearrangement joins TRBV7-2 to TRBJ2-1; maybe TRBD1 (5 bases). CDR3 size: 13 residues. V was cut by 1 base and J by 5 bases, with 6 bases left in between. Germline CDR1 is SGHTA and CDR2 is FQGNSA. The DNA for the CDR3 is TGTGCCAGCAGCTTAGGCAGGGACAATGAGCAGTTCTTC. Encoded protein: CASSLGRDNEQFF.

CDR3 DNA sequence: TGTGCCAGCAGCTTAGACGGGAACGAGCAGTACTTC. As protein: CASSLDGNEQYF. The chain carries TRBV11-2 and TRBJ2-7; D may be TRBD2 (5 bases). Trimming cost V 0 bases and J 5 bases, with 5 bases left between them. This CDR3 has 12 residues. CDR1 and CDR2 from the germline V gene are SGHAT and FQNNGV. Using reference TRBV11-2 and TRBJ2-7 for the parts outside the CDR3, the full variable domain is EAGVAQSPRYKIIEKRQSVAFWCNPISGHATLYWYQQILGQGPKLLIQFQNNGVVDDSQLPKDRFSAERLKGVDSTLKIQPAKLEDSAVYLCASSLDGNEQYFGPGTRLTVT.

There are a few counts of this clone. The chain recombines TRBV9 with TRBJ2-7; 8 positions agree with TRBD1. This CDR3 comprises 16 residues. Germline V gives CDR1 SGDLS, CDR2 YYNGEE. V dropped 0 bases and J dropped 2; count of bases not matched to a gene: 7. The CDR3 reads CASSVDGQGYTYEQYF. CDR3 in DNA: TGTGCCAGCAGCGTAGACGGACAGGGATACACCTACGAGCAGTACTTC. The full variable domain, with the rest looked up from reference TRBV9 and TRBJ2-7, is DSGVTQTPKHLITATGQRVTLRCSPRSGDLSVYWYQQSLDQGLQFLIQYYNGEERAKGNILERFSAQQFPDLHSELNLSSLELGDSALYFCASSVDGQGYTYEQYFGPGTRLTVT.

CDR3 nucleotide sequence: TGCGCCAGCAGCTGGGAGTCTTCGAACACCGGGGAGCTGTTTTTT. Translated: CASSWESSNTGELFF. V is TRBV5-1 and J is TRBJ2-2; possible D gene TRBD2, 5 bases. Per the germline V gene, CDR1 is SGHRS and CDR2 is YFSETQ. CDR3 length: 15 residues. V was pared by 3 bases and J by 0 bases, with 9 bases between.

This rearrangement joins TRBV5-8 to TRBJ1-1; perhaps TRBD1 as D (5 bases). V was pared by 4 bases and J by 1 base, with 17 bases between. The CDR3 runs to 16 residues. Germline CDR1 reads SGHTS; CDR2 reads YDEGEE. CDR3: CASSLKPGLTNTEAFF. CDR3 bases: TGTGCCAGCAGCCTGAAACCAGGGCTAACGAACACTGAAGCTTTCTTT.